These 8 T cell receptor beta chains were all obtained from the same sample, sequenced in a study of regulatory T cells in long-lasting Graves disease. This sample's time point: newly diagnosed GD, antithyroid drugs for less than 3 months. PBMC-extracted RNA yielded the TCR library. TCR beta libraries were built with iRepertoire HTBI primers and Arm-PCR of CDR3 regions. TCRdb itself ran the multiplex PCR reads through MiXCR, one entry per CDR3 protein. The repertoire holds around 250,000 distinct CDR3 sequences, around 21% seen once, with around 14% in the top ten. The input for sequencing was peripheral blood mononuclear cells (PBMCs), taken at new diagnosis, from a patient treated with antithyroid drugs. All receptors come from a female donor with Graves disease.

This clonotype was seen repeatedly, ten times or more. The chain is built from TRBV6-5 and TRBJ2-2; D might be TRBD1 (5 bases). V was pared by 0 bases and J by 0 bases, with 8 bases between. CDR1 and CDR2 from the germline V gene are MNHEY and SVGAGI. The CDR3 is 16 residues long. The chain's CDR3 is CASSYSHRPNTGELFF. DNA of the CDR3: TGTGCCAGCAGTTACTCCCACAGGCCGAACACCGGGGAGCTGTTTTTT.

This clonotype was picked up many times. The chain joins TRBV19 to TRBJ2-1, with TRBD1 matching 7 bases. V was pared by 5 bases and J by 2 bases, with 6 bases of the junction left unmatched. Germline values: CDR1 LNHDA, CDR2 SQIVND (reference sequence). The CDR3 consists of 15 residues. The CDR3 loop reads CASSPATGAYNEQFF. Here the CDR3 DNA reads TGTGCCAGTAGTCCTGCTACAGGGGCCTACAATGAGCAGTTCTTC.

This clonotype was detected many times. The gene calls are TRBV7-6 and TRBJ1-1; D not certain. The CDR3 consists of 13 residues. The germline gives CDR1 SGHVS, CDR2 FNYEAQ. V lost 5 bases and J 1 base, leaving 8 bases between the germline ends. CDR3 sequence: CASSKDTNTEAFF. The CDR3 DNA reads TGTGCCAGCAGCAAAGACACGAACACTGAAGCTTTCTTT.

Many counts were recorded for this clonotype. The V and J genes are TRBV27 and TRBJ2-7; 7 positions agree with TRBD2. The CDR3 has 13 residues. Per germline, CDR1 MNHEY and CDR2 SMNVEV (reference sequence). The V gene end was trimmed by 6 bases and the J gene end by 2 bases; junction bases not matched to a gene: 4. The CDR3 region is CASRQLAAYEQYF. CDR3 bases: TGTGCCAGCAGACAGCTAGCGGCCTACGAGCAGTACTTC.

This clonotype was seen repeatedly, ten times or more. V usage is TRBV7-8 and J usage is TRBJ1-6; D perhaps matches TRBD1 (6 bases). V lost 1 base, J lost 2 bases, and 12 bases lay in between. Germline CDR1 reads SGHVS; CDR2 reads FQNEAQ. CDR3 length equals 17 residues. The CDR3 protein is CASSLGSTGTYNSPLHF. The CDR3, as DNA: TGTGCCAGCAGCTTAGGATCGACAGGAACCTATAATTCACCCCTCCACTTT.

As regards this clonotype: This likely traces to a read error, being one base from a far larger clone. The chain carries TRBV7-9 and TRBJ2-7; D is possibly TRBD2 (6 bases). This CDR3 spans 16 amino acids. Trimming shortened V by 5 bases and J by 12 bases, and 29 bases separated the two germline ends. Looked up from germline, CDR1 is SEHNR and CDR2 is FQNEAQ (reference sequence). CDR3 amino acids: CASSLFGGVRKETRYF. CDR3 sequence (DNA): TGTGCCAGCAGCCTTTTCGGGGGAGTGAGAAAAGAGACCCGGTACTTC.

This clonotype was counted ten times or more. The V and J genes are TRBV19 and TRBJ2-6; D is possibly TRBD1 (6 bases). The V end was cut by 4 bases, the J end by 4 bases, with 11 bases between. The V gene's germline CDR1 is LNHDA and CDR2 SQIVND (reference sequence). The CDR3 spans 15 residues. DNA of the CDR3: TGTGCCAGTAGTACTTCAGGGGCCGGGGCCAACGTCCTGACTTTC. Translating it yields CASSTSGAGANVLTF.

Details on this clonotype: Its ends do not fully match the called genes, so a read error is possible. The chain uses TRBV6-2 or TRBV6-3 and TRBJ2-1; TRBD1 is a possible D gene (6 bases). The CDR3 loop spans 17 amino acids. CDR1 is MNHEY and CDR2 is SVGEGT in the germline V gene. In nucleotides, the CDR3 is TGTACCAGCAGTTCGGGCGCTAGCCCAGGGGCCTACGATGAGCAGTTCTTC. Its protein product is CTSSSGASPGAYDEQFF.